This TCR beta chain was captured by sequencing in a study of cytomegalovirus exposure and HLA in healthy donors. About this clone: The antigen is undetermined.

This CDR3 has 13 residues. Looked up from germline, CDR1 is KGHSH and CDR2 is LQKENI. The V and J ends lost 3 bases and 6 bases respectively, with 9 bases between them. Study-wide results and limits: The authors enumerated 164 TCR beta chains as linked to cytomegalovirus. In vitro, a few CMV-associated chains proved specific for CMV antigens.

Clones were sequenced by immunoSEQ multiplex PCR, and TCRdb holds only the in-frame ones, with some missing. The sample yields about 120,000 clones, around 89% seen once. The TCR comes from a man between 18 and 29 years old in good health and CMV-seronegative. This chain connects TRBV18 to TRBJ1-5; no reliable D call. Source material: PBMCs. In DNA form, the CDR3 reads TGTGCCAGCTCACCGAACGAGCTTCAGCCCCAGCATTTT. It yields the protein CASSPNELQPQHF.